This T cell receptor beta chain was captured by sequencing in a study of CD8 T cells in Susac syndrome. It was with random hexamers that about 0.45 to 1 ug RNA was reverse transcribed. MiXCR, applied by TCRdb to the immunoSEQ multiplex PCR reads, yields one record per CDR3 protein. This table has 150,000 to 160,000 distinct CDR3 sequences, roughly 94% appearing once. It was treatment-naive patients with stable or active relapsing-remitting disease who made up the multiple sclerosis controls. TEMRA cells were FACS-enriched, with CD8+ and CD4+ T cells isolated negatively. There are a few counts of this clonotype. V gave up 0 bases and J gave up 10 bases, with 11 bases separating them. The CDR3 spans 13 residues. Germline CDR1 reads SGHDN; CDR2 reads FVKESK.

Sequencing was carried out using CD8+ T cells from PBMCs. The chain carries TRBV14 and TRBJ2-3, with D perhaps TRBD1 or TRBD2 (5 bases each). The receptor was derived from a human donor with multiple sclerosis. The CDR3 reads CASSQDWDGPQYF. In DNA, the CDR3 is TGTGCCAGCAGCCAAGACTGGGACGGGCCGCAGTATTTT.